Listed here is a single T cell receptor beta chain. Its antigen is currently unknown. Using immunoSEQ multiplex PCR, the repertoire was profiled, and TCRdb retains in-frame clones only, with some absent. The sample records some 100,000 clones, just under 95% being singletons. The entry originates in a study of graft-versus-host responses after intestinal transplantation. Findings of the study overall: HvG clone declines early post-transplant were associated with peak circulating GvH levels.

Trimming removed 7 bases at V and 4 bases at J, with 5 bases between. This CDR3 comprises 11 residues. From germline, CDR1 is LNHDA and CDR2 SQIVND (reference sequence). V usage is TRBV19 and J usage is TRBJ2-1; no firm D call. This clonotype was sampled from a human donor who was the organ donor for an intestinal transplant. Sequencing was performed on unstimulated CD8+ T cells sorted from spleen or lymph node cells, taken before transplant. CDR3 DNA sequence: TGTGCCAGTACCTTTTACAATGAGCAGTTCTTC. Amino acids: CASTFYNEQFF. The full variable domain, with the rest looked up from reference TRBV19 and TRBJ2-1, is DGGITQSPKYLFRKEGQNVTLSCEQNLNHDAMYWYRQDPGQGLRLIYYSQIVNDFQKGDIAEGYSVSREKKESFPLTVTSAQKNPTAFYLCASTFYNEQFFGPGTRLTVL.